This passage covers 20 T cell receptor beta chains from one sample sequenced in a study of T cell repertoires in cytomegalovirus infection. These receptors lack a known antigen. MiXCR was run by TCRdb on the reads, yielding one entry per CDR3 protein. The table records 450,000 to 600,000 distinct CDR3 sequences, 30% to 35% of them present only once. Sequenced here: cultured PBMCs, sampled from culture after CMV antigen stimulation. The receptors derive from a human donor in good health (CMV status not recorded). Some clones in this sample may be carry-over from other donors' samples.

This clonotype was observed a few times. V usage is TRBV6-5 and J usage is TRBJ1-5, with D maybe TRBD1 (6 bases). Germline V gene lookup returns CDR1 MNHEY and CDR2 SVGAGI. This CDR3 has 15 amino acids. Between the trimmed V and J ends, which lost 4 bases and 10 bases, there was a span of 20 bases. CDR3 sequence reads: CASSFGQPSDNPQHF. The CDR3, as DNA: TGTGCCAGCAGTTTCGGACAGCCATCTGATAATCCCCAGCATTTT.

The chain has TRBV10-3 and TRBJ2-1; 11 bases align to TRBD2. Unmatched junction bases numbered 6, after V lost 4 bases and J lost 4 bases. The CDR3 totals 16 residues. Germline V gene sequence: CDR1 ENHRY, CDR2 SYGVKD. In DNA form, the CDR3 reads TGTGCCATCAGTGGGTTGACTAGCGGGGCGTACAATGAGCAGTTCTTC. It yields the protein CAISGLTSGAYNEQFF.

The chain carries TRBV12-3 or TRBV12-4 and TRBJ2-7; no clear D. CDR3 length: 13 residues. Deletions cut 3 bases from V and 4 bases from J, with 10 bases between. CDR3 amino acids: CASSFELWYEQYV. The CDR3 DNA is TGTGCCAGCAGTTTTGAGTTATGGTACGAGCAGTACGTC.

This clonotype was observed a handful of times. This sequence joins TRBV7-2 and TRBJ2-2; the match to TRBD2 covers 8 bases. Germline V gene lookup returns CDR1 SGHTA and CDR2 FQGNSA. The CDR3 contains 16 residues. The ends lost 1 base at V and 8 bases at J; junction bases unmatched: 9. The CDR3 region has the DNA TGTGCCAGCAGCTTAGGTCGGGCGGGAGGATCTGGGGAGCTGTTTTTT. It encodes CASSLGRAGGSGELFF. Variable domain in full (rest from reference TRBV7-2 and TRBJ2-2): GAGVSQSPSNKVTEKGKDVELRCDPISGHTALYWYRQSLGQGLEFLIYFQGNSAPDKSGLPSDRFSAERTGGSVSTLTIQRTQQEDSAVYLCASSLGRAGGSGELFFGEGSRLTVL.

This clonotype was detected only once. The chain carries TRBV9 and TRBJ2-1; 10 bases align to TRBD2. Germline lookup yields CDR1 SGDLS and CDR2 YYNGEE. V was clipped by 0 bases and J by 4 bases; unmatched bases: 10. The CDR3 has 18 residues. CDR3 amino acids: CASSVEPTSGFQYNEQFF. The DNA of the CDR3 is TGTGCCAGCAGCGTAGAACCGACTAGCGGGTTCCAGTACAATGAGCAGTTCTTC.

The chain has TRBV7-6 and TRBJ1-5; D unclear. This CDR3 is 16 amino acids long. Trimming stripped 5 bases from V and 2 bases from J, with 16 bases between. The germline V gene has CDR1 SGHVS and CDR2 FNYEAQ. The CDR3 region is CASSPSEGGGNQPQHF. CDR3 in DNA: TGTGCCAGCAGCCCCTCCGAGGGAGGAGGCAATCAGCCCCAGCATTTT.

This clonotype has ten or more counts. The chain links TRBV18 to TRBJ2-5; D is ambiguous. CDR1 is KGHSH and CDR2 is LQKENI in the germline V gene. The CDR3 is 11 amino acids. Deletions cut 5 bases from V and 4 bases from J, with 5 bases between. The chain's CDR3 is CASSTSETQYF. CDR3 sequence (DNA): TGTGCCAGCTCAACGTCAGAGACCCAGTACTTC.

A few counts support this clonotype. The chain employs TRBV10-3 and TRBJ2-1, with D perhaps being TRBD1 or TRBD2 (5 bases each). V gave up 6 bases and J gave up 6 bases, with 18 bases separating them. This CDR3 has 15 residues. Germline assignment: CDR1 ENHRY and CDR2 SYGVKD. The CDR3 DNA is TGTGCCATCAGAGGGGCCGGGATCTCCATCAATGAGCAGTTCTTC. Its protein is CAIRGAGISINEQFF.

The sample holds a few counts of this clonotype. V and J are TRBV11-2 and TRBJ2-3; 11 positions agree with TRBD2. After removal of 4 bases from V and 3 bases from J, the junction contained 6 bases not matched to a gene. In germline, CDR1 is SGHAT, CDR2 FQNNGV. This CDR3 has 16 amino acids. The CDR3, as DNA: TGTGCCAGCAGCTCCCCGGTAGCGGGAGGGACAGATACGCAGTATTTT. Protein sequence: CASSSPVAGGTDTQYF.

This clonotype has just a few counts. The chain combines TRBV29-1 with TRBJ2-3; possibly TRBD1 or TRBD2 for D (5 bases each). Trimming pared 3 bases from V and 5 bases from J, leaving 9 bases between. The CDR3 has 12 residues. CDR1 SQVTM and CDR2 ANQGSEA come from the germline V gene. CDR3: CSVDMGEDTQYF. The CDR3 DNA follows: TGCAGCGTTGATATGGGGGAAGATACGCAGTATTTT.

In its sample, this clonotype was seen once. Just one base apart from a much larger clone, this may be a read error. This sequence joins TRBV7-8 and TRBJ2-1, with a weak D call TRBD1 (5 bases). With the DNA end fitting TRBJ2-7 better, the J assignment may be wrong. The germline gives CDR1 SGHVS, CDR2 FQNEAQ. The CDR3 is 14 residues long. The CDR3 spells CASSFSRVSNEQYF. Written as DNA, the CDR3 is TGTGCCAGCAGCTTTTCCAGGGTTTCCAATGAGCAGTACTTC.

This clonotype was counted only a few times. The chain carries TRBV15 and TRBJ2-7; D is uncertain. Germline V gene data show CDR1 as LNHNV and CDR2 as YYDKDF (reference sequence). V dropped 1 base and J dropped 2 bases, with 12 bases sitting between them. CDR3 length: 15 amino acids. Written as DNA, the CDR3 is TGTGCCACCAGCAGAGGGGGATCCGACACCTACGAGCAGTACTTC. Its protein product is CATSRGGSDTYEQYF.

Only a few counts were recorded for this clonotype. The chain joins TRBV23-1 to TRBJ2-5; possible D gene TRBD1, 6 bases. Being an ORF, TRBV23-1 has a function that is uncertain. This CDR3 is 15 amino acids long. Deletions cut 2 bases from V and 2 bases from J, with 12 bases between. The CDR3 is CASSQTQGKQETQYF. The CDR3 nucleotides read TGCGCCAGCAGTCAAACACAGGGAAAACAAGAGACCCAGTACTTC.

This rearrangement joins TRBV20-1 to TRBJ2-4; 9 nucleotides agree with TRBD1. The CDR3 is made up of 14 amino acids. The trim removed 6 bases at V and 1 base at J, leaving 4 bases unmatched. CDR1 is DFQATT, CDR2 SNEGSKA, per germline (reference sequence). The CDR3 nucleotides read TGCAGTGCAAACAGGGGGCCGGCCAAAAACATTCAGTACTTC. Protein: CSANRGPAKNIQYF.

V gene TRBV28 combines with J gene TRBJ1-5; 8 bases agree with TRBD1. Germline V CDR1 and CDR2: MDHEN, SYDVKM. The CDR3 extends over 19 amino acids. V was clipped by 6 bases and J by 1 base; unmatched bases: 17. CDR3 bases: TGTGCCAGCAGAGTTGACGACTCTCCGGACAGGGCGAGCAATCAGCCCCAGCATTTT. Translation gives CASRVDDSPDRASNQPQHF.

Points on this clonotype: A much bigger clone sits one base away, suggesting this may be a read error. The gene calls are TRBV7-2 and TRBJ2-5; maybe TRBD1 (6 bases). Germline V CDR1 and CDR2: SGHTA, FQGNSA. The CDR3 is 14 amino acids. CDR3 protein: CVSRTNRVQETQYF. CDR3 DNA: TGTGTCAGCAGAACGAACAGGGTCCAAGAGACCCAGTACTTC. The full variable domain, its missing parts supplied by reference TRBV7-2 and TRBJ2-5, is GAGVSQSPSNKVTEKGKDVELRCDPISGHTALYWYRQSLGQGLEFLIYFQGNSAPDKSGLPSDRFSAERTGGSVSTLTIQRTQQEDSAVYLCVSRTNRVQETQYFGPGTRLLVL.

This clonotype has only a few counts. The chain recombines TRBV4-1 with TRBJ2-1; the D is unclear. From germline, CDR1 is MGHRA and CDR2 YSYEKL. The CDR3 totals 15 residues. Trimming stripped 1 base from V and 1 base from J, with 8 bases between. The CDR3, as DNA: TGCGCCAGCAGCCAAGTCAGTTGGTCCTACAATGAGCAGTTCTTC. Translated, it gives CASSQVSWSYNEQFF.

The chain joins TRBV6-6 to TRBJ2-7; TRBD1 aligns across 7 bases. CDR3 length: 14 residues. Germline CDR1 reads MNHNY; CDR2 reads SVGAGI (reference sequence). V was pared by 4 bases and J by 3 bases, with 6 bases of the junction left unmatched. The chain's CDR3 is CASSSPGQNYEQYF. In DNA, the CDR3 is TGTGCCAGCAGTTCCCCGGGACAGAACTACGAGCAGTACTTC.

This rearrangement joins TRBV28 to TRBJ2-1, with TRBD2 matching 8 bases. Germline loops: CDR1 MDHEN, CDR2 SYDVKM. This CDR3 comprises 17 residues. The V gene end was trimmed by 5 bases and the J gene end by 4 bases; junction bases not matched to a gene: 13. CDR3 DNA sequence: TGTGCCAGCAGTCCCCTAGGTGGGACTAGTGGGTACAATGAGCAGTTCTTC. Translating gives CASSPLGGTSGYNEQFF.

Only a few counts were recorded for this clonotype. The genes are TRBV11-2 and TRBJ2-7, with TRBD2 matching 12 bases. The trim removed 5 bases at V and 2 bases at J, leaving 4 bases unmatched. There are 15 residues in the CDR3. From germline, CDR1 is SGHAT and CDR2 FQNNGV. Here the CDR3 DNA reads TGTGCCAGCAGCGTGACTAGCGGGAGAACCTACGAGCAGTACGTC. This sequence encodes CASSVTSGRTYEQYV.